These 15 T cell receptor beta chains originate from one sample sequenced in a study of radiation and T cells in renal cell carcinoma (TCRdb year 2020). Libraries were built with the immunoSEQ multiplex PCR assay. TCRdb took over this immuneACCESS table, retaining in-frame rearrangements with V and J assigned. Such tables are incomplete; in checked studies, under half of the missing clones stem from an unresolved V gene, and the remainder is unexplained. Present in this sample are 150,000 to 200,000 clones, approximately 90% of which were seen just once. Of the sample, approximately 10% is held by the ten largest clones. According to the study, the label for this sample's time point signals: blood 4 weeks post-SBRT, at nephrectomy. The sample's treatment or condition label is to be understood as: 15 Gy SBRT to primary tumor, nephrectomy 4 weeks later. Sequencing used blood, obtained from a patient whose treatment included radiotherapy and nephrectomy. The receptors were gathered from a woman aged 45 to 65 with renal cell carcinoma.

J is TRBJ2-1 and V is TRBV5-4; 13 bases match TRBD2. V was clipped by 4 bases and J by 13 bases; unmatched bases: 14. Germline CDR1 SGHNT, CDR2 YYREEE (reference sequence). The CDR3 totals 16 residues. In DNA form, the CDR3 reads TGTGCCAGCAGCATCGGACTAGCGGGAGTCGCATCGCTCCAGTTCTTC. Encoded protein: CASSIGLAGVASLQFF.

V usage is TRBV6-1 and J usage is TRBJ1-6; no firm D call. Germline CDR1 MNHNS, CDR2 SASEGT. Trimming removed 2 bases at V and 9 bases at J, with 8 bases between. The CDR3 runs 13 residues. This CDR3 reads CASSEWSFSPLHF. DNA for the CDR3: TGTGCCAGCAGTGAATGGTCCTTTTCACCCCTCCACTTT.

The chain combines TRBV7-9 with TRBJ2-5, with TRBD1 matching 10 bases. CDR3 length: 14 amino acids. The junction had 4 bases not matched to a gene; V was cut back by 5 bases and J by 4 bases. Germline V gene sequence: CDR1 SEHNR, CDR2 FQNEAQ (reference sequence). The CDR3 here is CASSGRDRGETQYF. As DNA, the CDR3 is TGTGCCAGCAGCGGAAGGGACAGGGGAGAGACCCAGTACTTC.

The CDR3 DNA reads TGCGCCAGCAGCTTCAGGACAGTCCAAGAGACCCAGTACTTC. This gives the protein CASSFRTVQETQYF. This rearrangement joins TRBV5-1 to TRBJ2-5; D is possibly TRBD1 (6 bases). CDR1 is SGHRS, CDR2 YFSETQ, per germline. This CDR3 spans 14 amino acids. The ends were cut back, 2 bases at V and 1 base at J, with 9 bases in the middle.

This chain links TRBV18 with TRBJ2-5, with 9 bases lining up with TRBD2. The CDR3 totals 15 residues. From germline, CDR1 is KGHSH and CDR2 LQKENI. V lost 2 bases and J lost 1; bases outside the gene matches: 2. The CDR3 spells CASSPERGVQETQYF. CDR3 DNA: TGTGCCAGCTCACCAGAGCGGGGGGTCCAAGAGACCCAGTACTTC.

The chain has TRBV7-9 and TRBJ2-4; no reliable D call. V was pared by 4 bases and J by 6 bases, with 10 bases between. In germline, CDR1 is SEHNR, CDR2 FQNEAQ (reference sequence). The CDR3 is made up of 13 amino acids. CDR3 sequence: CASSSGGRNIQYF. Here the CDR3 DNA reads TGTGCCAGCAGCTCCGGTGGCAGAAACATTCAGTACTTC.

The V call is TRBV18, the J call TRBJ2-7; TRBD1 agrees at 7 bases. The CDR3 sequence is 13 residues long. V shed 5 bases and J 5 bases; nucleotides not matched to a gene: 6. From germline, CDR1 is KGHSH and CDR2 LQKENI. Here the CDR3 DNA reads TGTGCCAGCTCAGAAGACAGGGTCAACGAGCAGTACTTC. It yields the protein CASSEDRVNEQYF.

The chain is built from TRBV5-1 and TRBJ2-1, with 9 bases matching TRBD2. The germline V gene encodes CDR1 SGHRS and CDR2 YFSETQ. The CDR3 spans 20 residues. V lost 0 bases to trimming and J lost 0 bases; unmatched junction nucleotides: 13. The CDR3 coding sequence is TGCGCCAGCAGCTTGGATTGGGGTAGCGGGGGCCCTAGCTCCTACAATGAGCAGTTCTTC. Translating it yields CASSLDWGSGGPSSYNEQFF.

The genes are TRBV5-1 and TRBJ1-1; D unresolved. V was shortened by 4 bases and J by 7 bases, with 23 bases between the two germline ends. From germline, CDR1 is SGHRS and CDR2 YFSETQ. This CDR3 has 16 amino acids. CDR3 amino acids: CASSLTGSINYVEAFF. The CDR3 coding sequence is TGCGCCAGCAGCCTTACCGGGTCAATTAATTACGTTGAAGCTTTCTTT.

The chain employs TRBV21-1 and TRBJ1-2; the D call of TRBD1 is as the table states it, not checked on the DNA. TRBV21-1 is termed a pseudogene. The CDR3 runs to 16 residues. CDR3 residues: CASSKGRSEANYGYTF. The CDR3 DNA reads TGTGCCAGCAGCAAGGGCAGATCGGAAGCTAACTATGGCTACACCTTC.

This chain uses TRBV5-6 with TRBJ1-2; D unresolved. The V gene's germline CDR1 is SGHDT and CDR2 YYEEEE. The CDR3 loop spans 12 amino acids. Deletions cut 0 bases from V and 4 bases from J, with 4 bases between. The CDR3 sequence is CASSLGVYGYTF. The CDR3, as DNA: TGTGCCAGCAGCTTGGGAGTCTATGGCTACACCTTC.

The chain couples TRBV6-1 to TRBJ1-2, with TRBD1 as a possible D gene (5 bases). The CDR3 spans 12 residues. Trimming cost V 5 bases and J 8 bases, with 12 bases left between them. Germline V gene lookup returns CDR1 MNHNS and CDR2 SASEGT. DNA of the CDR3: TGTGCCAGCAGTAACCGGGGGGTAGGCTACACCTTC. This codes for CASSNRGVGYTF.

CDR3 loop: CASSPTGLETQYF. CDR3 bases: TGTGCCAGCTCACCAACCGGGTTAGAGACCCAGTACTTC. V usage is TRBV18 and J usage is TRBJ2-5; D call uncertain. There are 13 residues in the CDR3. CDR1 is KGHSH and CDR2 is LQKENI in the germline V gene. The V end lost 2 bases, the J end lost 4 bases, and 8 bases lay between the germline ends. Drawing the rest from reference TRBV18 and TRBJ2-5, the complete variable domain is NAGVMQNPRHLVRRRGQEARLRCSPMKGHSHVYWYRQLPEEGLKFMVYLQKENIIDESGMPKERFSAEFPKEGPSILRIQQVVRGDSAAYFCASSPTGLETQYFGPGTRLLVL.

This chain links TRBV7-2 with TRBJ1-3, with 9 bases lining up with TRBD1. Germline loops: CDR1 SGHTA, CDR2 FQGNSA. The CDR3 is made up of 16 amino acids. V dropped 5 bases and J dropped 1; count of bases not matched to a gene: 6. The CDR3 protein is CASSLTGGLSGNTIYF. The CDR3 DNA reads TGTGCCAGCAGCCTAACAGGGGGCTTGTCTGGAAACACCATATATTTT.

The V call is TRBV12-5, the J call TRBJ2-1; D unresolved. V was trimmed by 1 base and J by 8 bases, leaving 6 bases between them. The CDR3 consists of 12 residues. From germline, CDR1 is LGHNT and CDR2 FRNRAP. Written as DNA, the CDR3 is TGTGCTAGTGGTTTGGGCAGGTATGAGCAGTTCTTC. Translated, it gives CASGLGRYEQFF.